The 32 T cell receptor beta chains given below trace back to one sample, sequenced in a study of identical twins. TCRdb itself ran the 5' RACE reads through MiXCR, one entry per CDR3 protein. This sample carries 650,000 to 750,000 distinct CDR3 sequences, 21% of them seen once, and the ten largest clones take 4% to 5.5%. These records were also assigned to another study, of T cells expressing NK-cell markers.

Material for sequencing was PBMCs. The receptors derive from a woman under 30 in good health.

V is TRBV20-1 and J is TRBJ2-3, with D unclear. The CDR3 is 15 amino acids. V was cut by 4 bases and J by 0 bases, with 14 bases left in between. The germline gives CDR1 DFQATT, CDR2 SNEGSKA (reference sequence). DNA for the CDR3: TGCAGTGCTAAAAGAGGCCCCTCTAGCACAGATACGCAGTATTTT. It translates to CSAKRGPSSTDTQYF.

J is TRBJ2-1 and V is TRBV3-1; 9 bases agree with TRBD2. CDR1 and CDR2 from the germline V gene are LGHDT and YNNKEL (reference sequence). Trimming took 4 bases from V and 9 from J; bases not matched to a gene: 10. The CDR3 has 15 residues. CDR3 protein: CASSPRRREGGEQFF. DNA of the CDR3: TGTGCCAGCAGCCCTCGGAGGCGGGAGGGGGGTGAGCAGTTCTTC.

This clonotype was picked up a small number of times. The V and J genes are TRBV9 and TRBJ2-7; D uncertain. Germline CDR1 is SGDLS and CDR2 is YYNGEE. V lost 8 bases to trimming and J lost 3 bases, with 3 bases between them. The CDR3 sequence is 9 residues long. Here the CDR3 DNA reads TGTGCCAGGGACTACGAGCAGTACTTC. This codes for CARDYEQYF.

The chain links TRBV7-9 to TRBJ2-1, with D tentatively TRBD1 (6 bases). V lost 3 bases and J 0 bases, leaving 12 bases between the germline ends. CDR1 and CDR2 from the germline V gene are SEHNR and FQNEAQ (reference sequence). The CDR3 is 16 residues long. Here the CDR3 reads CASSFRGHSSYNEQFF. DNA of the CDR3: TGTGCCAGCAGCTTTAGGGGACACAGCTCCTACAATGAGCAGTTCTTC. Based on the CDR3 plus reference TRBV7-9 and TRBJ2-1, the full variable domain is DTGVSQNPRHKITKRGQNVTFRCDPISEHNRLYWYRQTLGQGPEFLTYFQNEAQLEKSRLLSDRFSAERPKGSFSTLEIQRTEQGDSAMYLCASSFRGHSSYNEQFFGPGTRLTVL.

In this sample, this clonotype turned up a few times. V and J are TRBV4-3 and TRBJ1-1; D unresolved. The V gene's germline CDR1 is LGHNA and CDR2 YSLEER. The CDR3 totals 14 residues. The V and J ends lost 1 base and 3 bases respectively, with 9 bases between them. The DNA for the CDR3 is TGCGCCAGCAGCCAAGCTTTAGGCTACACTGAAGCTTTCTTT. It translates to CASSQALGYTEAFF.

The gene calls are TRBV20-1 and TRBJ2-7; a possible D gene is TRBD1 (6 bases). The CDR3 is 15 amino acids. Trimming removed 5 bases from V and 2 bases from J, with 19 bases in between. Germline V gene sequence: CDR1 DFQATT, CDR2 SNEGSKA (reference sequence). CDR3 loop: CSALLPGTKTYEQYF. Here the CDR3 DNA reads TGCAGTGCTCTCCTCCCAGGGACAAAGACCTACGAGCAGTACTTC.

CDR3 amino acids: CAIGSRVEADEQYF. CDR3 coding DNA: TGTGCCATCGGTTCTCGCGTCGAGGCCGACGAGCAGTACTTC. The J gene is TRBJ2-7, the V gene TRBV10-3; D unclear. In germline, CDR1 is ENHRY, CDR2 SYGVKD. V was clipped by 8 bases and J by 5 bases, with 19 bases between them. This CDR3 has 14 residues.

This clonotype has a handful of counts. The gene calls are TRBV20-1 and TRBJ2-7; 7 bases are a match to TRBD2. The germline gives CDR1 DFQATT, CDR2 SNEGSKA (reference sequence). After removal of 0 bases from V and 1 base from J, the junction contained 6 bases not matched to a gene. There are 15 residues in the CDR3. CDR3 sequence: CSARDQLAASYEQYF. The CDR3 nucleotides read TGCAGTGCTAGAGACCAGCTAGCGGCGTCCTACGAGCAGTACTTC.

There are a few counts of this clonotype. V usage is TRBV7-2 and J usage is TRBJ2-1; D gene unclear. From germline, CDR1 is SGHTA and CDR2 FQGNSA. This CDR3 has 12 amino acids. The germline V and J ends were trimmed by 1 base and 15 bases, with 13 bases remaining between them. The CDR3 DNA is TGTGCCAGCAGCTTAGATGATGGGGTAGGGTTCTTC. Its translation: CASSLDDGVGFF.

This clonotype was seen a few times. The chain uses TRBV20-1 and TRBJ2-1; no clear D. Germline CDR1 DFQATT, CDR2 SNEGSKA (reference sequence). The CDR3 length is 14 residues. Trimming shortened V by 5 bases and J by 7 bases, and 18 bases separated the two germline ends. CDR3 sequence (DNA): TGCAGTGCTCCCCAGACCGGGTGGGCGAATGAGCAGTTCTTC. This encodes CSAPQTGWANEQFF.

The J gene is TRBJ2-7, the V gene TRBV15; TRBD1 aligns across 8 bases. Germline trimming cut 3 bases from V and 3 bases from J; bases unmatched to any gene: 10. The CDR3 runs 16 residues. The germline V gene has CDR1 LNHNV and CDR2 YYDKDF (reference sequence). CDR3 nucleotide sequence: TGTGCCACCAGCAGGTCGGGCACAGGGGGATTCTACGAGCAGTACTTC. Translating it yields CATSRSGTGGFYEQYF.

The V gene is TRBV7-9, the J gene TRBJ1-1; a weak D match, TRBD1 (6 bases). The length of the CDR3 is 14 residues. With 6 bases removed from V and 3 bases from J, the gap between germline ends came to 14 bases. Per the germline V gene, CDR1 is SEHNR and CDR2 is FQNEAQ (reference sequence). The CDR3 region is CASSRSGADTEAFF. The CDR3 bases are TGTGCCAGCAGTCGTTCAGGGGCTGACACTGAAGCTTTCTTT.

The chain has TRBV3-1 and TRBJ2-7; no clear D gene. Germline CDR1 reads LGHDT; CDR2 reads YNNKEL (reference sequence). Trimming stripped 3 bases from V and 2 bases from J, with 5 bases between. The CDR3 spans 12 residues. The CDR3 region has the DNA TGTGCCAGCAGCCAGCAGACCTACGAGCAGTACTTC. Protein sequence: CASSQQTYEQYF.

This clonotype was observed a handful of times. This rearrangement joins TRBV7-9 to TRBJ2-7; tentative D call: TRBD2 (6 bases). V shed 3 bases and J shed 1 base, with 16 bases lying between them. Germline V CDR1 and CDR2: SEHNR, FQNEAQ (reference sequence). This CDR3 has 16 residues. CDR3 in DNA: TGTGCCAGCAGCTTCCCCCGCGGGCGGGAATCCTACGAGCAGTACTTC. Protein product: CASSFPRGRESYEQYF.

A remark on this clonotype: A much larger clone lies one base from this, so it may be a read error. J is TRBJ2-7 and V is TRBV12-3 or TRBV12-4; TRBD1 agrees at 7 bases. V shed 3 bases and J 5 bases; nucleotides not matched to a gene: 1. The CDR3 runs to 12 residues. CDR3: CASSFDRDEQYF. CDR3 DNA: TGTGCCAGCAGTTTCGACAGGGACGAGCAGTACTTC.

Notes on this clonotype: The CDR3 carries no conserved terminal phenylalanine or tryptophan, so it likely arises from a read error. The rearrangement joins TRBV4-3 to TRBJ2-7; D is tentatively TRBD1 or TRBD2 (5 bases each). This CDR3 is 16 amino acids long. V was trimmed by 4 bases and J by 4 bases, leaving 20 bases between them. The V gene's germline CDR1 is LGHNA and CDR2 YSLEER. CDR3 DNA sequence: TGCGCCAGCAGCCGCAGTAGAGGGACGTTATCGTACGAGCAGTACTGC. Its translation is CASSRSRGTLSYEQYC.

CDR3 residues: CAWSGWWGSYNEQFF. In DNA, the CDR3 is TGTGCCTGGAGTGGATGGTGGGGTTCCTACAATGAGCAGTTCTTC. The chain employs TRBV30 and TRBJ2-1, with D unresolved. The CDR3 has 15 amino acids. Germline values: CDR1 GTSNPN, CDR2 SVGIG (reference sequence). Trimming shortened V by 1 base and J by 1 base, and 11 bases separated the two germline ends.

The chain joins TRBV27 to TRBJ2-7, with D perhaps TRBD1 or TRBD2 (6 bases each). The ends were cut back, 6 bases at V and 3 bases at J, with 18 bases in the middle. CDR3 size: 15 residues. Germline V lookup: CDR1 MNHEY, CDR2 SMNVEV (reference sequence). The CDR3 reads CASRLRGGLHYEQYF. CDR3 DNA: TGTGCCAGCAGATTAAGAGGGGGACTGCACTACGAGCAGTACTTC.

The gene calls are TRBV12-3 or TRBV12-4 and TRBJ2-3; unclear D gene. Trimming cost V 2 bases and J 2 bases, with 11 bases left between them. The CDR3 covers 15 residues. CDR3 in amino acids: CASSLFEADTDTQYF. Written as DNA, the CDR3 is TGTGCCAGCAGTTTATTTGAGGCAGACACAGATACGCAGTATTTT.

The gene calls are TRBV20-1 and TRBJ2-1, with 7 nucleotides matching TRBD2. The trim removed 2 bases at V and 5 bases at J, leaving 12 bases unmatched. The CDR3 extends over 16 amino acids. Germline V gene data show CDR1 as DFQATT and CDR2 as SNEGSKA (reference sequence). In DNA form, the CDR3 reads TGCAGTGCTAGACCGAGCGGGGCTACCATTCACAATGAGCAGTTCTTC. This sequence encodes CSARPSGATIHNEQFF.

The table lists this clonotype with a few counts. CDR3: CASSPDSGSKQFF. The CDR3 DNA reads TGCGCCAGCAGCCCTGATAGCGGATCCAAGCAGTTCTTC. The chain employs TRBV4-3 and TRBJ2-1, with D possibly being TRBD2 (6 bases). The CDR3 sequence is 13 residues long. Trimming removed 4 bases at V and 11 bases at J, with 15 bases between. Germline-derived CDR1 and CDR2 are LGHNA and YSLEER.

CDR3 nucleotides: TGTGCCAGCAGCTTAGCTTCTACCTCCTACAATGAGCAGTTCTTC. Residues: CASSLASTSYNEQFF. The chain combines TRBV7-2 with TRBJ2-1, with D hard to call. V was clipped by 0 bases and J by 0 bases, with 6 bases between them. CDR1 and CDR2 from the germline V gene are SGHTA and FQGNSA. The CDR3 spans 15 residues.

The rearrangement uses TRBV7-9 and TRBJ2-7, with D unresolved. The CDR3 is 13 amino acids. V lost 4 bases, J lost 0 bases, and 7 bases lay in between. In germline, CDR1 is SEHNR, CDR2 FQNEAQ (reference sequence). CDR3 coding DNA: TGTGCCAGCAGCTCTCAGGTCTCCTACGAGCAGTACTTC. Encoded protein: CASSSQVSYEQYF.

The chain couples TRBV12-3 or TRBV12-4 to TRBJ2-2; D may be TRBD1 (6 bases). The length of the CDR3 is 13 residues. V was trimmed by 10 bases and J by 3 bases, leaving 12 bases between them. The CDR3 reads CATINRDTGELFF. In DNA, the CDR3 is TGTGCCACCATCAACAGGGACACCGGGGAGCTGTTTTTT.

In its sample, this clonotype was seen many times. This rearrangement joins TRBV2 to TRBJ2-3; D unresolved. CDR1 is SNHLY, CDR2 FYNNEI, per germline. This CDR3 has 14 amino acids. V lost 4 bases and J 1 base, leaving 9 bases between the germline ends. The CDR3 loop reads CASSGLIRTDTQYF. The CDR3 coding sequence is TGTGCCAGCAGTGGACTTATCCGCACAGATACGCAGTATTTT.

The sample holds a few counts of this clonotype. The DNA of the CDR3 is TGTGCCAGCAGCCCCTCCTCGGGAAGGGCCTCCTACAATGAGCAGTTCTTC. It encodes CASSPSSGRASYNEQFF. The rearrangement links TRBV12-3 or TRBV12-4 to TRBJ2-1, with a possible D match to TRBD2 (5 bases). The CDR3 spans 17 residues. The V and J ends lost 6 bases and 0 bases respectively, with 18 bases between them.

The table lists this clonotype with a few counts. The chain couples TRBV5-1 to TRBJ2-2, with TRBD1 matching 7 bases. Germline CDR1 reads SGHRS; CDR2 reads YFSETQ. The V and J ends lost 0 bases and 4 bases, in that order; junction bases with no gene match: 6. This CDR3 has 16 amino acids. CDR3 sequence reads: CASSLAPRGTTGELFF. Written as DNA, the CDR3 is TGCGCCAGCAGCTTGGCCCCCAGGGGGACCACCGGGGAGCTGTTTTTT.

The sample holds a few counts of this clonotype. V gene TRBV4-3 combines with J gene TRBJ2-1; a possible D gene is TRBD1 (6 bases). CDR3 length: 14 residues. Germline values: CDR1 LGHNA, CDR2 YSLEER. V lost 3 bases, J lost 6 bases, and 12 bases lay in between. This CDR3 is CASSQGTGSNEQFF. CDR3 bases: TGCGCCAGCAGCCAGGGTACAGGGTCCAATGAGCAGTTCTTC.

The CDR3 bases are TGTGCCAGCAGCGAGTGGCGGGGGGCCTACAATGAGCAGTTCTTC. Amino acid sequence: CASSEWRGAYNEQFF. This sequence joins TRBV9 and TRBJ2-1; 8 positions agree with TRBD2. The CDR3 has 15 amino acids. CDR1 and CDR2 from the germline V gene are SGDLS and YYNGEE. V dropped 3 bases and J dropped 2; count of bases not matched to a gene: 4.

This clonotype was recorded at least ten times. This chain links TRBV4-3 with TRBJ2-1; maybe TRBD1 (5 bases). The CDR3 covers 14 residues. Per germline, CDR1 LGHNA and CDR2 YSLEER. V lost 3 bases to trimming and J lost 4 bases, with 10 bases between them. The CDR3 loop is CASSHPDRYNEQFF. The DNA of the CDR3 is TGCGCCAGCAGCCATCCAGACAGATACAATGAGCAGTTCTTC.

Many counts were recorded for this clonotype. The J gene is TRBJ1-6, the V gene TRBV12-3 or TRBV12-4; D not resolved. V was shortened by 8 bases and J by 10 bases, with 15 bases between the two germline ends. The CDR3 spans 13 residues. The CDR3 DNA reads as TGTGCCAGCGTTGGGGTCCCAAACTCACCCCTCCACTTT. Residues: CASVGVPNSPLHF.

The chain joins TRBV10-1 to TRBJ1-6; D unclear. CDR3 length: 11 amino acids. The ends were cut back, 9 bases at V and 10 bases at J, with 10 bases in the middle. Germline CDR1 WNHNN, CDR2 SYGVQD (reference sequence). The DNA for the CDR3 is TGCGCCAGGAGTCCGGACTCACCCCTCCACTTT. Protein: CARSPDSPLHF.